This T cell receptor (beta chain) was observed in a study of blood T cell repertoires in COVID-19. Germline V gene lookup returns CDR1 SNHLY and CDR2 FYNNEI. This CDR3 spans 15 amino acids. Trimming took 6 bases from V and 4 from J, leaving 15 bases between them. The assay was immunoSEQ multiplex PCR, and TCRdb's table has in-frame clones only and misses some. Counted here are tens of thousands of clones, about 87% occurring once; the ten biggest clones make up roughly 6%. The TCR originated in a woman aged 45-59 years with acute or convalescent COVID-19. The chain carries TRBV2 and TRBJ1-4; a weak D match, TRBD1 (6 bases). Sequenced input: peripheral blood. The CDR3 DNA reads TGTGCCAGCAGGGGGGGGGCAGCGCGTAATGAAAAACTGTTTTTT. Translating it yields CASRGGAARNEKLFF.